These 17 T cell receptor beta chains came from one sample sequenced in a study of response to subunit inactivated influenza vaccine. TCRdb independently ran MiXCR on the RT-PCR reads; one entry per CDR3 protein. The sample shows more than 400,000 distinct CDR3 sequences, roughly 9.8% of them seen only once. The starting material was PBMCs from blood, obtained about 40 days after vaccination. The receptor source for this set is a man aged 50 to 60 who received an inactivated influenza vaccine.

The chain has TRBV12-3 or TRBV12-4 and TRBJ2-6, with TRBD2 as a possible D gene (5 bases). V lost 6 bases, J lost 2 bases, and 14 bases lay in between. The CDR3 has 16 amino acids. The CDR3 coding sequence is TGTGCCAGCAGCCAAGGGAGCTTAACTGGGGCCAACGTCCTGACTTTC. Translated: CASSQGSLTGANVLTF.

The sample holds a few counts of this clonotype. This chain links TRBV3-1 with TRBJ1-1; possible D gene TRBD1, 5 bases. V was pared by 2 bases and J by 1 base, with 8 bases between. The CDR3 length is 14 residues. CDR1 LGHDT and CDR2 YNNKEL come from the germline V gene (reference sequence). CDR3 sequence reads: CASSQSGTNTEAFF. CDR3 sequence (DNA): TGTGCCAGCAGCCAATCCGGGACGAACACTGAAGCTTTCTTT.

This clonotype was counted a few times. The CDR3 region has the DNA TGTGCCAGCAGCGCCCGGACAGGGAGCATCGGCACAGATACGCAGTATTTT. Residues: CASSARTGSIGTDTQYF. The chain recombines TRBV9 with TRBJ2-3, with 8 bases lining up with TRBD1. CDR3 length equals 17 residues. V lost 3 bases and J lost 1; bases outside the gene matches: 10. Germline V CDR1 and CDR2: SGDLS, YYNGEE.

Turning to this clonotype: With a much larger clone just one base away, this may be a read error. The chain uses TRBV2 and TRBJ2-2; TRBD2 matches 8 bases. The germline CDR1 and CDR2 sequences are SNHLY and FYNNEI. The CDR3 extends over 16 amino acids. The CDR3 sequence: CASSAPRLANTGDLFF. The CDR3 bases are TGTGCCAGCAGTGCTCCCCGACTAGCGAACACCGGGGATCTGTTTTTT.

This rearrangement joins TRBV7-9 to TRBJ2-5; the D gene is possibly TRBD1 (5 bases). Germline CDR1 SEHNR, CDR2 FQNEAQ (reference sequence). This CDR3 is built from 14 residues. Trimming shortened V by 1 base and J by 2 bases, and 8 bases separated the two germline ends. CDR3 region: CASSLVTGQETQYF. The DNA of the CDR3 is TGTGCCAGCAGCTTAGTCACAGGACAAGAGACCCAGTACTTC.

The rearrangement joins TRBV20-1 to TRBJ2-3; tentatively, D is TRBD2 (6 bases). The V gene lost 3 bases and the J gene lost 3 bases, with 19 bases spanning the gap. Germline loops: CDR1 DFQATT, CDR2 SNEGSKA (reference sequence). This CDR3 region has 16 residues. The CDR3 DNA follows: TGCAGTGCTAGCGCGGCTAGCGTGGACGTAACAGATACGCAGTATTTT. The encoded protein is CSASAASVDVTDTQYF.

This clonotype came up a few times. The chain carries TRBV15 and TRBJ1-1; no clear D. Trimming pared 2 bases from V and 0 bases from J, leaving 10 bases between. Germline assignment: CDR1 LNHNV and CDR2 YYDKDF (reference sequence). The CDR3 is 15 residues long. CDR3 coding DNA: TGTGCCACCAGCAGAACGTTCTTGATGAACACTGAAGCTTTCTTT. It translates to CATSRTFLMNTEAFF.

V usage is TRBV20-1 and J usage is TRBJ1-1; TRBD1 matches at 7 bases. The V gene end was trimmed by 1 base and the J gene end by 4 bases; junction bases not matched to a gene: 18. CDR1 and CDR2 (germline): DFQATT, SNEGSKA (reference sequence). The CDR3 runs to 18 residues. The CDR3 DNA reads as TGCAGTGCTAGAGGGGCTAGGGGGCGAATATCCAGCGGCACTGAAGCTTTCTTT. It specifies CSARGARGRISSGTEAFF.

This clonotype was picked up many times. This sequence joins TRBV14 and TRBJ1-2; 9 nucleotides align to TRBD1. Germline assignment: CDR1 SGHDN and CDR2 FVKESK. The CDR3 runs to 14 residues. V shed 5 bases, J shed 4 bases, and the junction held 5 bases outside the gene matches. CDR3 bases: TGTGCCAGCAGCGTTGGGACAGGGCCCTATGGCTACACCTTC. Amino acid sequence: CASSVGTGPYGYTF.

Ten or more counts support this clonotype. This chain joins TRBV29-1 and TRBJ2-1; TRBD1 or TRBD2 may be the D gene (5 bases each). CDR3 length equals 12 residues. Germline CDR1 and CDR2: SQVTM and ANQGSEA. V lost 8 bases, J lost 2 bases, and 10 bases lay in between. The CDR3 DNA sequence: TGCAGCTGGGGGAAGGCCTACAATGAGCAGTTCTTC. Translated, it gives CSWGKAYNEQFF.

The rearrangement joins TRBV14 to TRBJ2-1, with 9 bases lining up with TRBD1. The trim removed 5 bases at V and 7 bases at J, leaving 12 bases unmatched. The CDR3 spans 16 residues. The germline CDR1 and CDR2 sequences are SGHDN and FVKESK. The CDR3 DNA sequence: TGTGCCAGCAGCAAGAGAAGGGGGACAGGGTTTAATGAGCAGTTCTTC. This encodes CASSKRRGTGFNEQFF.

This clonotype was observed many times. CDR3 nucleotide sequence: TGCAGTGCCTGGGGAACAGGGCATCGGAACACTGAAGCTTTCTTT. Amino acid sequence: CSAWGTGHRNTEAFF. The V and J genes are TRBV20-1 and TRBJ1-1; tentative D call: TRBD1 (6 bases). Germline V gene data show CDR1 as DFQATT and CDR2 as SNEGSKA (reference sequence). Between the trimmed V and J ends, which lost 6 bases and 1 base, there was a span of 18 bases. CDR3 length: 15 amino acids.

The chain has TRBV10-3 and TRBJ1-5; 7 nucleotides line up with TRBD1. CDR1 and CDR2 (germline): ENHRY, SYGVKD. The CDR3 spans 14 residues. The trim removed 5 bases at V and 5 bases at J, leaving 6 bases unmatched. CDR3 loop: CAISTGTEDQPQHF. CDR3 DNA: TGTGCCATCAGTACCGGGACAGAGGATCAGCCCCAGCATTTT.

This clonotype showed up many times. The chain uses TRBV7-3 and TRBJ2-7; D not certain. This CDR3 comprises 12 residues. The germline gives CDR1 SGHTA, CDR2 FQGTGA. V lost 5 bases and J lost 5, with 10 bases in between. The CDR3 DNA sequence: TGTGCCAGCAGCGATGGGCTCAACGAGCAGTACTTC. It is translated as CASSDGLNEQYF. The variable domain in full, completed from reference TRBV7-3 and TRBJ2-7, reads GAGVSQTPSNKVTEKGKYVELRCDPISGHTALYWYRQSLGQGPEFLIYFQGTGAADDSGLPNDRFFAVRPEGSVSTLKIQRTERGDSAVYLCASSDGLNEQYFGPGTRLTVT.

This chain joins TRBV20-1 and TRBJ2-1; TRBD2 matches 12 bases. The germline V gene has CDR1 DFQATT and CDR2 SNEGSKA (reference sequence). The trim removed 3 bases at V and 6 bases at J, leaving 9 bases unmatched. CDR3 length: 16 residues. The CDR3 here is CSARGPTSGGVNEQFF. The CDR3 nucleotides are TGCAGTGCTAGGGGCCCGACTAGCGGGGGTGTCAATGAGCAGTTCTTC.

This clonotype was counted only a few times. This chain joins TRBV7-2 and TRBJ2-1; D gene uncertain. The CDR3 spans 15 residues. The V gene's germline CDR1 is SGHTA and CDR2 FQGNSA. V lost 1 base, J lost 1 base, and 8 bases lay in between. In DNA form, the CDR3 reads TGTGCCAGCAGCTTAGACGCTACATCCTACAATGAGCAGTTCTTC. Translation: CASSLDATSYNEQFF.

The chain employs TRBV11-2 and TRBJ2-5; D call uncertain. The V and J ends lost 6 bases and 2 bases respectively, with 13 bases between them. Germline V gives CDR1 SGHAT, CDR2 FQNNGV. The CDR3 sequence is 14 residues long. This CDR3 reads CASRVLEPQETQYF. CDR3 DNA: TGTGCCAGCAGGGTACTGGAGCCTCAAGAGACCCAGTACTTC.